This T cell receptor (beta chain) was obtained from a study of OX40 agonist ivuxolimab in advanced cancers. Assay: immunoSEQ multiplex PCR; the TCRdb copy retains only in-frame clones and omits some. The table includes some 89,000 clones, around 80% detected once. Trimming removed 4 bases at V and 4 bases at J, with 12 bases between. This CDR3 has 14 amino acids. Germline V lookup: CDR1 SGHDT, CDR2 YYEEEE. The sequence came from an adult with an advanced solid tumor such as melanoma, head and neck, liver or kidney cancer. Sample: CD4+ or CD8+ T cells sorted from blood, taken in a trial of the OX40 agonist ivuxolimab. The gene calls are TRBV5-6 and TRBJ1-5; no firm D call. CDR3 sequence: CASSARHGNQPQHF. DNA for the CDR3: TGTGCCAGCAGCGCCCGACATGGGAATCAGCCCCAGCATTTT.